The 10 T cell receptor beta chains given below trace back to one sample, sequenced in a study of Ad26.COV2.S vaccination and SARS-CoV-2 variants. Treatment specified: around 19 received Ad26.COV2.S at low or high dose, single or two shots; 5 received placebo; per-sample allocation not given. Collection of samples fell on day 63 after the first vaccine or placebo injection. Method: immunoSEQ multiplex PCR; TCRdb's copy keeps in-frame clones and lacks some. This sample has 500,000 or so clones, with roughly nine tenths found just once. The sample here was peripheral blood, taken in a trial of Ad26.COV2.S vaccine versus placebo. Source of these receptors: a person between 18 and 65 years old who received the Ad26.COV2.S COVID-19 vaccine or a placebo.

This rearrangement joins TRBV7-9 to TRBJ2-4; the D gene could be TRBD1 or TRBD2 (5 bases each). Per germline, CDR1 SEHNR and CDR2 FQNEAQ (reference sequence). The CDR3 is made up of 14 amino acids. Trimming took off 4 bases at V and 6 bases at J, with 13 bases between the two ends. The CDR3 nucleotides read TGTGCCAGCAGCTCGAGGGGAGTCGGAAACATTCAGTACTTC. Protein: CASSSRGVGNIQYF.

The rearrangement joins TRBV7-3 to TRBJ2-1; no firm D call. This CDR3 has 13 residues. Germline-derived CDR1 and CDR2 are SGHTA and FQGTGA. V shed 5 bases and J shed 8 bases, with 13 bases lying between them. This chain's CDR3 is CASSLDRVHEQFF. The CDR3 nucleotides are TGTGCCAGCAGCCTCGACCGGGTTCATGAGCAGTTCTTC.

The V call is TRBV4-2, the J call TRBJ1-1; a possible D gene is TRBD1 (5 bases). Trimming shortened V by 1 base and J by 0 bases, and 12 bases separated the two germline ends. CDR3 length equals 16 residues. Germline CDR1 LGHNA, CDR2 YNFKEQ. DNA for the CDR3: TGTGCCAGCAGCCAAGTAACGGGACGGATGAACACTGAAGCTTTCTTT. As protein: CASSQVTGRMNTEAFF.

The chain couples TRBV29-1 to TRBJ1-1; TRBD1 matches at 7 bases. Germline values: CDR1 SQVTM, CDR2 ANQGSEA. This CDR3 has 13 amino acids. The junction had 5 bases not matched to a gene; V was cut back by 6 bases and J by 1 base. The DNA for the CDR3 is TGCAGCGTCGAGACAGGGACGAACACTGAAGCTTTCTTT. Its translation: CSVETGTNTEAFF.

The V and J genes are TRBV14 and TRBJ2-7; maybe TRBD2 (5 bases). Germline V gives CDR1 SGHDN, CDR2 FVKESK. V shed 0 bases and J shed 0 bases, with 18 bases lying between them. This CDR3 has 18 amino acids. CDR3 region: CASSQDSGWTDISYEQYF. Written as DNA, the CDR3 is TGTGCCAGCAGCCAAGATTCGGGGTGGACGGATATCTCCTACGAGCAGTACTTC.

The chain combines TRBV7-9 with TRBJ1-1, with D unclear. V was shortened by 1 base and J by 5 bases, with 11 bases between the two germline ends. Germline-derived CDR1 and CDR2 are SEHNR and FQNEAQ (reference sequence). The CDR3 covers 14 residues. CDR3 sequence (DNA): TGTGCCAGCAGCTTAGGTCTGGTTGTAACTGAAGCTTTCTTT. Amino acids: CASSLGLVVTEAFF.

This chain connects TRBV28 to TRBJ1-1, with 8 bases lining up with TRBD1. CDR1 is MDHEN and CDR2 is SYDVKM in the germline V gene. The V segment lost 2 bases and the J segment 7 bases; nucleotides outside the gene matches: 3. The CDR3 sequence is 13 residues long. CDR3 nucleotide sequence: TGTGCCAGCAGTTTAGCAGGGGGCCGTGAAGCTTTCTTT. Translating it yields CASSLAGGREAFF.

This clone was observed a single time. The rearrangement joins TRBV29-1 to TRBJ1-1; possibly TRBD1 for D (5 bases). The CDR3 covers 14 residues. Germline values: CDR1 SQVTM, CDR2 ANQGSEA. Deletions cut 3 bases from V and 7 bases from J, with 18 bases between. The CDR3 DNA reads TGCAGCGTTGACGGGACCCCGAGCCACCTTGAAGCTTTCTTT. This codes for CSVDGTPSHLEAFF. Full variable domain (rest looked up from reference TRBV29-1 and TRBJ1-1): SAVISQKPSRDICQRGTSLTIQCQVDSQVTMMFWYRQQPGQSLTLIATANQGSEATYESGFVIDKFPISRPNLTFSTLTVSNMSPEDSSIYLCSVDGTPSHLEAFFGQGTRLTVV.

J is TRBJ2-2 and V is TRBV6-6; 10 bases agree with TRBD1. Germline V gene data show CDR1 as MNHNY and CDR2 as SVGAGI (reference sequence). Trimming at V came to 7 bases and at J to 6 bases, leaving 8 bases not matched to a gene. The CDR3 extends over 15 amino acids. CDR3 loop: CASNTFGQGAGELFF. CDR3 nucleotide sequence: TGTGCCAGCAACACCTTCGGACAGGGGGCCGGGGAGCTGTTTTTT.

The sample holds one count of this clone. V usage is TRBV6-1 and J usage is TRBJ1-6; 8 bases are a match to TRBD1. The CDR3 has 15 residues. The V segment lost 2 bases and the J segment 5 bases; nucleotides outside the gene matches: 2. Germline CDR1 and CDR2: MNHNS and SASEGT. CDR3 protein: CASSEKGQDNSPLHF. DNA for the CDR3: TGTGCCAGCAGTGAAAAGGGACAGGATAATTCACCCCTCCACTTT.